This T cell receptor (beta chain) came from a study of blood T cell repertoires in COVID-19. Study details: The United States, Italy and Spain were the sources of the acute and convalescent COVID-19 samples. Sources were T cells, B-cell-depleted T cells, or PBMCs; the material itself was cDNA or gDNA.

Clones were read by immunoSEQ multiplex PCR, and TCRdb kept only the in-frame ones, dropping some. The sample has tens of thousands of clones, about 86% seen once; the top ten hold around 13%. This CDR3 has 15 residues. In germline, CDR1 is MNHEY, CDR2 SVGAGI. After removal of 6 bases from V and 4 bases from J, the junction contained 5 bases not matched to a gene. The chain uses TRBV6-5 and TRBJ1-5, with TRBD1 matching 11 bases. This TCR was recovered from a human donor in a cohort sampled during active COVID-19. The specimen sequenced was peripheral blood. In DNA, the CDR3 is TGTGCCAGCAGCCCGGGACAGGGGGGGAATCAGCCCCAGCATTTT. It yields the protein CASSPGQGGNQPQHF.